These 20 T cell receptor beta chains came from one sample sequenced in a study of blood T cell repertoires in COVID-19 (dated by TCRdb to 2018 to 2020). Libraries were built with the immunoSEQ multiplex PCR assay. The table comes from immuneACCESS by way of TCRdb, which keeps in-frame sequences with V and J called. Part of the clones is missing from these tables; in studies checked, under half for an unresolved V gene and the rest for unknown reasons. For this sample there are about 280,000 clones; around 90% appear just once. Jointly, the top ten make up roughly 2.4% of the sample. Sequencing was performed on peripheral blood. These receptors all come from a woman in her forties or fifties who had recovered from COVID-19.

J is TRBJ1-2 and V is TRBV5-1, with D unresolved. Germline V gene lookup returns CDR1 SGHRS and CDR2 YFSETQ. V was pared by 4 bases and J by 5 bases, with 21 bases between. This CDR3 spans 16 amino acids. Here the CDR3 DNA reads TGCGCCAGCAGCGCATCGACGGGAGCAACTTTGTATGGCTACACCTTC. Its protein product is CASSASTGATLYGYTF.

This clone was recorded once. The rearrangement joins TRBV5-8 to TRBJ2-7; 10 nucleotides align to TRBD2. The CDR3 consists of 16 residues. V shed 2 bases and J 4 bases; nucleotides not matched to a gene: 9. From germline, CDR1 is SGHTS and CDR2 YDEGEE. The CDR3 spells CASSFFPSGSGYEQYF. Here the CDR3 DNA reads TGTGCCAGCAGCTTCTTTCCTAGCGGGAGCGGGTACGAGCAGTACTTC.

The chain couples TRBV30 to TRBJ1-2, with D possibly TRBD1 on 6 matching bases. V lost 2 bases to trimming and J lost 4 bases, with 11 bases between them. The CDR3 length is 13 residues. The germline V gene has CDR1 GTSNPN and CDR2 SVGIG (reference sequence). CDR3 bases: TGTGCCTGGAGTCCCGACAGGACCTATGGCTACACCTTC. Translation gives CAWSPDRTYGYTF.

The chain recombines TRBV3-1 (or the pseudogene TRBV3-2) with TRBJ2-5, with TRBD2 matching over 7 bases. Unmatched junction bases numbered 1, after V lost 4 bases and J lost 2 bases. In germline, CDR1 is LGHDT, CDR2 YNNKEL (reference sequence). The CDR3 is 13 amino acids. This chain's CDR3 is CASSRSGQETQYF. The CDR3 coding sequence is TGTGCCAGCAGCCGTAGCGGGCAAGAGACCCAGTACTTC.

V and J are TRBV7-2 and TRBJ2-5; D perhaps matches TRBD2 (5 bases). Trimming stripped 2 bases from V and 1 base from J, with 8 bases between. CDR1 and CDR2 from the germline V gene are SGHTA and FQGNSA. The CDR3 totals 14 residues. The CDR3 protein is CASSLSSGQETQYF. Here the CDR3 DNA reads TGTGCCAGCAGCTTATCGAGCGGCCAAGAGACCCAGTACTTC.

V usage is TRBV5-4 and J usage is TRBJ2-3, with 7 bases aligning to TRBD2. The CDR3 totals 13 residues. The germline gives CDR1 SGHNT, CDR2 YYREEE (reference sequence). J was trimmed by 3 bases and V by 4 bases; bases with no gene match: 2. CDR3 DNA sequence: TGTGCCAGCAGCGGGGGGGGGACAGATACGCAGTATTTT. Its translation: CASSGGGTDTQYF.

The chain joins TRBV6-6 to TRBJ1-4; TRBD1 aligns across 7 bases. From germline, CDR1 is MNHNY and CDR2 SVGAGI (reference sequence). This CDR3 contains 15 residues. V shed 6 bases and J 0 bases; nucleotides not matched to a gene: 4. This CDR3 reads CASSRDRATNEKLFF. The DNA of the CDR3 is TGTGCCAGCAGCCGAGACAGGGCAACTAATGAAAAACTGTTTTTT.

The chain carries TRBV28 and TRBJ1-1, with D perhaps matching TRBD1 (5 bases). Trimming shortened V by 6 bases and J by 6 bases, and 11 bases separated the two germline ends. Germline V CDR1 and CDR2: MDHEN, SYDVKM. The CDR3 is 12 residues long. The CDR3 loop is CASRRQLPEAFF. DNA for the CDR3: TGTGCCAGCAGGCGACAGTTGCCTGAAGCTTTCTTT.

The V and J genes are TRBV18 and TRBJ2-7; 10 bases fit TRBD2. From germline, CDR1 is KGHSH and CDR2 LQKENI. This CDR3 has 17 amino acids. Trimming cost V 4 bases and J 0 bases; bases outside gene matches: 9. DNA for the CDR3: TGTGCCAGCTCACACGGAACTAGCGGGGCTAGCTCCTACGAGCAGTACTTC. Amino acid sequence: CASSHGTSGASSYEQYF.

CDR3 loop: CASTIGGGEKLFF. In nucleotides, the CDR3 is TGTGCCAGTACCATCGGCGGGGGGGAAAAACTGTTTTTT. The rearrangement uses TRBV19 and TRBJ1-4, with D maybe TRBD1 (5 bases). Germline-derived CDR1 and CDR2 are LNHDA and SQIVND (reference sequence). The CDR3 contains 13 residues. V lost 7 bases and J 8 bases, leaving 14 bases between the germline ends.

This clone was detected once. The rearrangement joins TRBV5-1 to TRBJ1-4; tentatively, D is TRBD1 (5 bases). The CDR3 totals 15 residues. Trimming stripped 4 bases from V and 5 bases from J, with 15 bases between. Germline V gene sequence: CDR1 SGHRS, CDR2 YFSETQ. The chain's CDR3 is CASSARGSRNEKLFF. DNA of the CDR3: TGCGCCAGCAGCGCTCGGGGGAGCCGGAATGAAAAACTGTTTTTT.

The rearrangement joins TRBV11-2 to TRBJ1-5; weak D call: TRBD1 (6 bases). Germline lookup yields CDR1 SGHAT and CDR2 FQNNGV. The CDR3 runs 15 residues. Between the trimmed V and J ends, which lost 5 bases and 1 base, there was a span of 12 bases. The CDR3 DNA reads TGTGCCAGCAGCCCGGGACAATTAAGCAATCAGCCCCAGCATTTT. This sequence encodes CASSPGQLSNQPQHF.

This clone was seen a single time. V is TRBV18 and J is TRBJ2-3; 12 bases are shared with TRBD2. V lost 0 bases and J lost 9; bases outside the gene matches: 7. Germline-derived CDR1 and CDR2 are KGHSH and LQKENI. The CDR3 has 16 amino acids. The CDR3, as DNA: TGTGCCAGCTCACCACCGCTAGCGGGGGGGCCGAACACGCAGTATTTT. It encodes CASSPPLAGGPNTQYF.

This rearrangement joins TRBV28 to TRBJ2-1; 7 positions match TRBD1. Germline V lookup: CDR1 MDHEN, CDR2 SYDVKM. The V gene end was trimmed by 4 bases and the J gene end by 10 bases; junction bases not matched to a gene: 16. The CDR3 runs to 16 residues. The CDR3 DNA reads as TGTGCCAGCAGTTCTCGACAGGGAAGAGCCGTAAACGAGCAGTTCTTC. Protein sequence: CASSSRQGRAVNEQFF.

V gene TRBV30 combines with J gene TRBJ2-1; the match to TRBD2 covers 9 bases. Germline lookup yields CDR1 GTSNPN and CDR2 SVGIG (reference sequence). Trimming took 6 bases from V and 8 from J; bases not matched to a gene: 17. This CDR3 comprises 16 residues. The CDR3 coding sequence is TGTGCCTGCAGCTCAGTAGGCGGGAGGGCTAGGTATGAGCAGTTCTTC. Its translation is CACSSVGGRARYEQFF.

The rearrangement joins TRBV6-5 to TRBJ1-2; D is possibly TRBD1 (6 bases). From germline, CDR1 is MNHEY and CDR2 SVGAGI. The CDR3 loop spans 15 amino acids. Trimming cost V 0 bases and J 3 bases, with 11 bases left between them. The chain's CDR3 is CASSYSETGYYGYTF. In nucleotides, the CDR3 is TGTGCCAGCAGTTACTCTGAAACAGGGTACTATGGCTACACCTTC.

CDR3 amino acids: CSVRTPEAFF. The CDR3 DNA is TGCAGCGTGCGGACACCTGAAGCTTTCTTT. The V and J genes are TRBV29-1 and TRBJ1-1, with TRBD1 as a possible D gene (5 bases). Trimming took 6 bases from V and 6 from J, leaving 8 bases between them. This CDR3 comprises 10 residues. From germline, CDR1 is SQVTM and CDR2 ANQGSEA.

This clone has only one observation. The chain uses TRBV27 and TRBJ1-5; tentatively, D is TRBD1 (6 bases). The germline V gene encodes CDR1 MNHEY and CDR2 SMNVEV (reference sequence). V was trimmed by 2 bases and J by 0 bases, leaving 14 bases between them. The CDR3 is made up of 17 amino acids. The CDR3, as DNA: TGTGCCAGCAGTTTAAGGGGACACATGATTAGCAATCAGCCCCAGCATTTT. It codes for CASSLRGHMISNQPQHF.

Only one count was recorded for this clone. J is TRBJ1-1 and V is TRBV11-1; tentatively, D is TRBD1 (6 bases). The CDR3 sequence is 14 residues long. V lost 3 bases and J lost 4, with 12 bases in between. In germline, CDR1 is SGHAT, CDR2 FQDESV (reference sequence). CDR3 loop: CASSFNRDRTEAFF. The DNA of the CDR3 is TGTGCCAGCAGCTTTAACAGGGATCGCACTGAAGCTTTCTTT.

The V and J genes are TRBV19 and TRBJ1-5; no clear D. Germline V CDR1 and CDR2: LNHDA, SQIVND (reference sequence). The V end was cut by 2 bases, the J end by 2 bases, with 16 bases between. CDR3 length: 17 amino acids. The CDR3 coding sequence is TGTGCCAGTAGTATACCGACTCTTCTCTCTGGCAATCAGCCCCAGCATTTT. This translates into CASSIPTLLSGNQPQHF.